This TCR beta chain was sequenced for a study of T cell responses to AZD1222 COVID-19 vaccine. Whole-study findings and limits: Unmutated variant regions reportedly attract nearly half of all spike-specific TCRs. Seropositivity was recorded at baseline in only a handful of AZD1222 recipients. Repertoire sampling happened only post peak T cell response. The donor group comprised mostly white British people and more females; the analysis possibly underestimated clonal diversity.

Clones were read by immunoSEQ multiplex PCR, and TCRdb kept only the in-frame ones, dropping some. The sample includes fewer than 150,000 clones, approximately 90% of them seen just once. On this clone: Its cognate antigen is unknown.

CDR1 and CDR2 from the germline V gene are SGHDT and YYEEEE. V gave up 0 bases and J gave up 4 bases, with 4 bases separating them. There are 12 residues in the CDR3. The chain employs TRBV5-6 and TRBJ1-2; D is ambiguous. The source is an adult who received the AZD1222 COVID-19 vaccine. The sample here was peripheral blood, taken 28 days after the second AZD1222 dose. The CDR3 here is CASSLGSYGYTF. The CDR3 DNA reads TGTGCCAGCAGCTTGGGATCCTATGGCTACACCTTC. Supplemented by reference TRBV5-6 and TRBJ1-2, the full variable domain reads DAGVTQSPTHLIKTRGQQVTLRCSPKSGHDTVSWYQQALGQGPQFIFQYYEEEERQRGNFPDRFSGHQFPNYSSELNVNALLLGDSALYLCASSLGSYGYTFGSGTRLTVV.